The 17 T cell receptor beta chains below were found in one sample sequenced in a study of OX40 agonist ivuxolimab in advanced cancers. Produced via immunoSEQ multiplex PCR; TCRdb's table is partial and in-frame only. In the table there are about 17,000 clones, over 60% of which are singletons. The sequenced sample was CD4+ or CD8+ T cells sorted from blood, obtained in a trial of the OX40 agonist ivuxolimab. The receptors here all came from an adult with an advanced solid tumor such as melanoma, head and neck, liver or kidney cancer.

This chain connects TRBV5-8 to TRBJ2-7; the D is unclear. Germline-derived CDR1 and CDR2 are SGHTS and YDEGEE. Between the trimmed V and J ends, which lost 3 bases and 7 bases, there was a span of 8 bases. The CDR3 is 11 amino acids. The CDR3, as DNA: TGTGCCAGCAGCTCTTCCTTGGAGCAGTACTTC. Translated: CASSSSLEQYF.

The rearrangement links TRBV10-3 to TRBJ2-3; the match to TRBD1 covers 9 bases. The CDR3 has 18 residues. Trimming removed 2 bases from V and 0 bases from J; junction bases left unmatched: 9. Germline V gene data show CDR1 as ENHRY and CDR2 as SYGVKD. CDR3 sequence: CAISERTGASLSTDTQYF. The CDR3 coding sequence is TGTGCCATCAGTGAGAGGACAGGGGCCAGTTTGAGCACAGATACGCAGTATTTT.

The rearrangement joins TRBV5-6 to TRBJ2-2, with 8 bases lining up with TRBD1. Trimming cost V 0 bases and J 0 bases; bases outside gene matches: 1. The CDR3 covers 16 residues. The germline gives CDR1 SGHDT, CDR2 YYEEEE. CDR3 amino acids: CASSLARGPNTGELFF. CDR3 in DNA: TGTGCCAGCAGCTTGGCCAGGGGGCCGAACACCGGGGAGCTGTTTTTT.

This clone was seen a few times. The chain couples TRBV5-4 to TRBJ1-2, with TRBD1 matching over 8 bases. Germline values: CDR1 SGHNT, CDR2 YYREEE (reference sequence). The CDR3 contains 12 residues. The J segment lost 7 bases and the V segment lost 9 bases, leaving 8 bases of the junction unmatched. The CDR3, as DNA: TGTGCCACCCGGACAGGGATGGGTGGCTACACCTTC. It translates to CATRTGMGGYTF.

V usage is TRBV27 and J usage is TRBJ2-2; the match to TRBD2 covers 13 bases. Germline loops: CDR1 MNHEY, CDR2 SMNVEV (reference sequence). CDR3 size: 16 residues. V lost 7 bases, J lost 2 bases, and 4 bases stayed unmatched. The CDR3 DNA sequence: TGTGCCAGCAACCCGGGACTAGCGGGAAACACCGGGGAGCTGTTTTTT. Translated, it gives CASNPGLAGNTGELFF.

This clone was observed a single time. The V call is TRBV19, the J call TRBJ2-7; 7 bases agree with TRBD2. The trim removed 3 bases at V and 2 bases at J, leaving 4 bases unmatched. Germline CDR1 and CDR2: LNHDA and SQIVND (reference sequence). The CDR3 runs 14 residues. CDR3 sequence: CASSIAGAAYEQYF. The CDR3 coding sequence is TGTGCCAGTAGTATTGCGGGAGCAGCCTACGAGCAGTACTTC.

The chain is built from TRBV11-3 and TRBJ2-3, with no clear D. V was trimmed by 5 bases and J by 4 bases, leaving 10 bases between them. Looked up from germline, CDR1 is SGHNT and CDR2 is YENEEA. There are 13 residues in the CDR3. As DNA, the CDR3 is TGTGCCAGCAGCGATTCATTATCAGATACGCAGTATTTT. Its translation is CASSDSLSDTQYF.

J is TRBJ2-5 and V is TRBV6-5, with 8 bases that match TRBD2. The CDR3 is made up of 14 amino acids. J lost 4 bases, V lost 6 bases, and 7 bases had no gene match. Germline lookup yields CDR1 MNHEY and CDR2 SVGAGI. The CDR3 region has the DNA TGTGCCAGCAGACAGGGACTAGAGGCAGAGACCCAGTACTTC. Its translation is CASRQGLEAETQYF.

The chain carries TRBV13 and TRBJ2-1; 10 bases are a match to TRBD1. The CDR3 totals 15 residues. Germline trimming cut 5 bases from V and 3 bases from J; bases unmatched to any gene: 4. Germline V CDR1 and CDR2: PRHDT, FYEKMQ (reference sequence). This chain's CDR3 is CASSETGGDYNEQFF. CDR3 DNA sequence: TGTGCCAGCAGCGAGACAGGGGGCGACTACAATGAGCAGTTCTTC.

This sequence joins TRBV7-9 and TRBJ2-2; D remains unclear. Germline assignment: CDR1 SEHNR and CDR2 FQNEAQ (reference sequence). The germline V and J ends were trimmed by 4 bases and 3 bases, with 6 bases remaining between them. This CDR3 has 13 residues. The CDR3 sequence is CASSYGYTGELFF. In DNA form, the CDR3 reads TGTGCCAGCAGCTACGGTTACACCGGGGAGCTGTTTTTT.

The chain links TRBV6-1 to TRBJ2-5; 7 bases line up with TRBD1. The V and J ends lost 3 bases and 5 bases, in that order; junction bases with no gene match: 15. Per the germline V gene, CDR1 is MNHNS and CDR2 is SASEGT. The length of the CDR3 is 17 residues. The CDR3 DNA sequence: TGTGCCAGCAGTGACCAACCATTTTACAGGGGCGAGGAGACCCAGTACTTC. The encoded protein is CASSDQPFYRGEETQYF.

This clone was observed a handful of times. The CDR3, as DNA: TGTGCCAGCAGCTCCCAGAGGCAGGGGCGGAGAGAGACCCAGTACTTC. Translation gives CASSSQRQGRRETQYF. The gene calls are TRBV5-5 and TRBJ2-5, with D maybe TRBD1 (6 bases). The germline CDR1 and CDR2 sequences are SGHKS and YYEKEE (reference sequence). The CDR3 extends over 16 amino acids. Trimming stripped 3 bases from V and 4 bases from J, with 19 bases between.

V gene TRBV14 combines with J gene TRBJ2-7; 9 bases agree with TRBD1. Germline lookup yields CDR1 SGHDN and CDR2 FVKESK. Trimming at V came to 4 bases and at J to 1 base, leaving 8 bases not matched to a gene. This CDR3 has 16 residues. The CDR3 is CASSPATGTGSYEQYF. In DNA, the CDR3 is TGTGCCAGCAGCCCCGCGACGGGGACAGGGTCCTACGAGCAGTACTTC.

The chain joins TRBV6-8 to TRBJ2-5; 7 bases are shared with TRBD1. Germline CDR1 reads MNHGY; CDR2 reads SAAAGT. The trim removed 5 bases at V and 2 bases at J, leaving 8 bases unmatched. The CDR3 length is 15 residues. CDR3 nucleotide sequence: TGTGCCAGCAGTGACAGGGCCGGACTTCAAGAGACCCAGTACTTC. Translated, it gives CASSDRAGLQETQYF.

In its sample, this clone was seen once. This chain connects TRBV28 to TRBJ2-7, with 7 bases that match TRBD2. V lost 5 bases, J lost 7 bases, and 14 bases stayed unmatched. CDR3 length: 15 residues. Germline-derived CDR1 and CDR2 are MDHEN and SYDVKM. CDR3 nucleotides: TGTGCCAGCAGTACCTTTAGGGCAGGGAGGGGAGAGCAGTACTTC. It yields the protein CASSTFRAGRGEQYF. Using reference TRBV28 and TRBJ2-7 for the parts outside the CDR3, the full variable domain is DVKVTQSSRYLVKRTGEKVFLECVQDMDHENMFWYRQDPGLGLRLIYFSYDVKMKEKGDIPEGYSVSREKKERFSLILESASTNQTSMYLCASSTFRAGRGEQYFGPGTRLTVT.

This chain joins TRBV27 and TRBJ2-1, with D perhaps matching TRBD1 (6 bases). Germline V lookup: CDR1 MNHEY, CDR2 SMNVEV (reference sequence). Deletions cut 9 bases from V and 7 bases from J, with 16 bases between. The CDR3 is 13 residues long. The CDR3: CASKATGTNEQFF. The CDR3 coding sequence is TGTGCCAGTAAGGCGACAGGAACTAATGAGCAGTTCTTC.

The rearrangement links TRBV9 to TRBJ2-5; D remains unclear. The germline CDR1 and CDR2 sequences are SGDLS and YYNGEE. The CDR3 is 11 amino acids. Trimming stripped 3 bases from V and 0 bases from J, with 0 bases between. The CDR3 nucleotides read TGTGCCAGCAGCGACCAAGAGACCCAGTACTTC. Its protein is CASSDQETQYF.